The present TCR beta chain was sequenced within a study of Ad26.COV2.S vaccination and SARS-CoV-2 variants. Study details: The donor participated in the COV1001 trial, in its Ad26.COV2.S arm. General study results and limits: Spike-specific responses of CD8+ and CD4+ T cells were reported to display substantial breadth after vaccination.

As to treatment: some 19 received Ad26.COV2.S at low or high dose, single or two shots; roughly five received placebo; per-sample allocation not given. Sample collection was performed on day 63 after the first vaccine or placebo injection. Using immunoSEQ multiplex PCR, the repertoire was profiled, and TCRdb retains in-frame clones only, with some absent. Among a few hundred thousand clones, 92% were seen once, and the ten largest hold about 1.6%. The germline V gene has CDR1 MDHEN and CDR2 SYDVKM. The length of the CDR3 is 17 residues. V was pared by 2 bases and J by 5 bases, with 21 bases between. As regards this clone: Its antigen is undetermined.

The clonotype was recovered from a person aged 18-65 years who received the Ad26.COV2.S COVID-19 vaccine or a placebo. The sequencing used peripheral blood, collected in a trial of Ad26.COV2.S vaccine versus placebo. The chain carries TRBV28 and TRBJ2-5; a possible D gene is TRBD2 (6 bases). CDR3 protein: CASSLLLVLEGRETQYF. CDR3 nucleotides: TGTGCCAGCAGTTTACTTTTGGTGCTTGAGGGGAGGGAGACCCAGTACTTC.